This paragraph covers one TCR beta chain sequence. Its antigen is still unknown. Criteria for exclusion of patients were uncontrolled infection, other autoimmune disease, pregnancy or lactation. Each diagnosis drew on symptoms, thyroxine, TRAb, thyroid ultrasound and orbital computed tomography findings. RNA transcripts provided the source from which TCR beta CDR3 regions were amplified. Researchers ran a first-round RT-PCR on the TCR CDR3 using the HTBI primer set. A single record per CDR3 protein comes from TCRdb applying MiXCR to the multiplex PCR reads. In the table there are around 660,000 distinct CDR3 sequences, approximately 42% of which are singletons. This sample is drawn from a study of T cells in Graves' hyperthyroidism and ophthalmopathy. Study-level points and caveats: Blood also showed most of the thyroid clonotypes that were expanded above 0.001. The model anticipated ophthalmopathy a median approximately 6.7 months pre-onset.

This clonotype originated in an adult man with Graves' disease, either hyperthyroidism or ophthalmopathy (not recorded which). Sequencing input: peripheral blood or thyroid tissue (not recorded which).

CDR3 nucleotides: TGCGCCAGCAGCCAAGGGGCACTAAACAATCAGCCCCAGCATTTT. The encoded protein is CASSQGALNNQPQHF. The J gene is TRBJ1-5, the V gene TRBV4-3; D is unclear. Germline V gives CDR1 LGHNA, CDR2 YSLEER. The CDR3 sequence is 15 residues long. The ends were cut back, 1 base at V and 3 bases at J, with 10 bases in the middle.